The source of this T cell receptor beta chain is a study of T-cell reconstitution after alpha-beta-depleted transplantation in children. The library targeted TCRbeta and was prepared with unique molecular identifiers. TCRdb independently ran MiXCR on the PCR reads; one entry per CDR3 protein. The table has fewer than 700,000 distinct CDR3 sequences, approximately 22% seen once. CDR1 and CDR2 (germline): SEHNR, FQNEAQ (reference sequence). Trimming removed 0 bases from V and 5 bases from J, with 8 bases in between. This CDR3 has 15 residues. This clonotype was seen ten or more times. This receptor was obtained from a boy in the first two years of life who had a stem cell transplant for acute myeloid leukemia, so the T cells may come from the graft donor. The chain recombines TRBV7-9 with TRBJ2-6; a possible D gene is TRBD2 (5 bases). This specimen consisted of PBMCs, mostly from graft donor cells, obtained 360 days after TCRalphabeta/CD19-depleted stem cell transplant. The CDR3 protein is CASSLAEAWANVLTF. The DNA of the CDR3 is TGTGCCAGCAGCTTAGCGGAGGCCTGGGCCAACGTCCTGACTTTC. The whole variable domain, remainder taken from reference TRBV7-9 and TRBJ2-6, is DTGVSQNPRHKITKRGQNVTFRCDPISEHNRLYWYRQTLGQGPEFLTYFQNEAQLEKSRLLSDRFSAERPKGSFSTLEIQRTEQGDSAMYLCASSLAEAWANVLTFGAGSRLTVL.